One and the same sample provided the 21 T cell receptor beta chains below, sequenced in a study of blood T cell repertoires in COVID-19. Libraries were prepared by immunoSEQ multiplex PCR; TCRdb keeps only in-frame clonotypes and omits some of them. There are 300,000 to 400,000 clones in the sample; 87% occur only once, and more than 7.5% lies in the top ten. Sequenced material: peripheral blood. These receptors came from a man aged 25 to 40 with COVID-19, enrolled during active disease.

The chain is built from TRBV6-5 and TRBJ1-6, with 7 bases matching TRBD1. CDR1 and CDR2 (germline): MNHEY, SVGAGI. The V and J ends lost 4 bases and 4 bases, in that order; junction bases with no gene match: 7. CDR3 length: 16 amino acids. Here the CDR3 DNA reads TGTGCCAGCAGTTTCTTAGGACAGGCTTATAATTCACCCCTCCACTTT. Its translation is CASSFLGQAYNSPLHF.

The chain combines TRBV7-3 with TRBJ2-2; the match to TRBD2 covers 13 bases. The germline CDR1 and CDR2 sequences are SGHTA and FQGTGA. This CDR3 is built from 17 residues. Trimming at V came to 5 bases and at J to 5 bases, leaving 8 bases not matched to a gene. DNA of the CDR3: TGTGCCAGCAGCCCCGGACTAGCGGGAGTAGGGACCGGGGAGCTGTTTTTT. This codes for CASSPGLAGVGTGELFF. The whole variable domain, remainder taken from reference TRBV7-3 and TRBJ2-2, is GAGVSQTPSNKVTEKGKYVELRCDPISGHTALYWYRQSLGQGPEFLIYFQGTGAADDSGLPNDRFFAVRPEGSVSTLKIQRTERGDSAVYLCASSPGLAGVGTGELFFGEGSRLTVL.

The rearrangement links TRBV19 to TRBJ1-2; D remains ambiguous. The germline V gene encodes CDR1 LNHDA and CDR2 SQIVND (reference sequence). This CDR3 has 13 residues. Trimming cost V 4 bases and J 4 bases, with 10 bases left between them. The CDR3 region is CASSTAAGYGYTF. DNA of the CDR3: TGTGCCAGTAGTACCGCGGCCGGCTATGGCTACACCTTC.

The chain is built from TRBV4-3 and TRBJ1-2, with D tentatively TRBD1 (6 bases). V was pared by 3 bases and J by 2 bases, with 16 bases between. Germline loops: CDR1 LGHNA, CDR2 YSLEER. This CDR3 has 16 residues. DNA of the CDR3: TGCGCCAGCAGCCAGTACGCCTCAGGGGTGAACTATGGCTACACCTTC. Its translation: CASSQYASGVNYGYTF.

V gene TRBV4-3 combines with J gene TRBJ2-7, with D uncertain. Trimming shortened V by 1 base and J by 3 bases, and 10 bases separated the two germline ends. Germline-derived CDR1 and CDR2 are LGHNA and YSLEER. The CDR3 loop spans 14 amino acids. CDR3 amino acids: CASSQATRGYEQYF. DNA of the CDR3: TGCGCCAGCAGCCAAGCGACTCGTGGCTACGAGCAGTACTTC.

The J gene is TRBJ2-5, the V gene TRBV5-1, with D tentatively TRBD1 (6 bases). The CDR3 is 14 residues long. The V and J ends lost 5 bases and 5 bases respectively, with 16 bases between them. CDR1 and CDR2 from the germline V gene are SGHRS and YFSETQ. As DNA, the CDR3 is TGCGCCAGCAGTCCTGGGGGCAGTTATGAGACCCAGTACTTC. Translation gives CASSPGGSYETQYF.

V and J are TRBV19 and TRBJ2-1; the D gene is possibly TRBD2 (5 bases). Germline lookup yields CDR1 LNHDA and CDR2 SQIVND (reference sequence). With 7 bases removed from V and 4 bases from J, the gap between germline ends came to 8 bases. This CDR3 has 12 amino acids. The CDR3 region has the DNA TGTGCCAGTACGAGCGGTTACAATGAGCAGTTCTTC. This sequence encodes CASTSGYNEQFF.

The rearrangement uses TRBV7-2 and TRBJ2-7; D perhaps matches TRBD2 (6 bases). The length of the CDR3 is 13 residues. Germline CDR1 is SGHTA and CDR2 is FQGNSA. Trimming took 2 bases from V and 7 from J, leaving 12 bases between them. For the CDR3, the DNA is TGTGCCAGCAGCTTAATACTAGCAGAAGAGCAGTACTTC. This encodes CASSLILAEEQYF.

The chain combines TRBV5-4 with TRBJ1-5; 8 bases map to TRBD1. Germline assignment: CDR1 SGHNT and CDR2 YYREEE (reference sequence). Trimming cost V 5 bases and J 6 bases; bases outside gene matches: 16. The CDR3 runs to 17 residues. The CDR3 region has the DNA TGTGCCAGCAGTCACCAAACGAGCCAGGGGGCGTTTCAGCCCCAGCATTTT. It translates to CASSHQTSQGAFQPQHF.

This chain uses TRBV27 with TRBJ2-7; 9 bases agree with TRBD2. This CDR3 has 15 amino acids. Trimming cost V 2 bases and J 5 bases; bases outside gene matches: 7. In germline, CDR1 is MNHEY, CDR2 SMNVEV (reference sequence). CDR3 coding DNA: TGTGCCAGCAGTTTAGCGGGAGGGTTATCACACGAGCAGTACTTC. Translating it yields CASSLAGGLSHEQYF.

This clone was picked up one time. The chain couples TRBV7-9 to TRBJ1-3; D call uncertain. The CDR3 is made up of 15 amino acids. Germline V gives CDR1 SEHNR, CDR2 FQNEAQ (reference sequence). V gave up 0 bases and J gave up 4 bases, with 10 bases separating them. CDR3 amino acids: CASSLASGSGNTIYF. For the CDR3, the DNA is TGTGCCAGCAGCTTAGCTTCGGGGTCCGGAAACACCATATATTTT.

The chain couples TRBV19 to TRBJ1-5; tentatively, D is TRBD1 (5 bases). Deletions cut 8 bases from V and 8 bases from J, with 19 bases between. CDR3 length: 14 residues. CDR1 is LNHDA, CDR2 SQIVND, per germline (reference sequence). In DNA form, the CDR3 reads TGTGCCAGTTGGGGAGGGTGGGGGGTGGAGCCCCAGCATTTT. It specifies CASWGGWGVEPQHF.

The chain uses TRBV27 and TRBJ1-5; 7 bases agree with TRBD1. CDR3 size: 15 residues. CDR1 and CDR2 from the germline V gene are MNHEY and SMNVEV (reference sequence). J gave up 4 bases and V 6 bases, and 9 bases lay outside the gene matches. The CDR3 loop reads CASREKGALNQPQHF. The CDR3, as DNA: TGTGCCAGCAGAGAGAAGGGGGCTTTAAATCAGCCCCAGCATTTT.

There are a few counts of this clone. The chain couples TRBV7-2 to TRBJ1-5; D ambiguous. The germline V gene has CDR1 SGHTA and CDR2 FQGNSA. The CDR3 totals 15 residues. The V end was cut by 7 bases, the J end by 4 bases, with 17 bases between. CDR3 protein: CASTQNPGSNQPQHF. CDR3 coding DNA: TGTGCCAGCACCCAAAATCCCGGGAGTAATCAGCCCCAGCATTTT.

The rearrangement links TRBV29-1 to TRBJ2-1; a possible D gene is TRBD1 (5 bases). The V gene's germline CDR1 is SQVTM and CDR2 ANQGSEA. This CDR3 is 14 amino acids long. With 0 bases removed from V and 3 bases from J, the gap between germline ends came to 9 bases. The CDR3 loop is CSVEDRQLYNEQFF. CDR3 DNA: TGCAGCGTTGAAGATCGACAGCTCTACAATGAGCAGTTCTTC.

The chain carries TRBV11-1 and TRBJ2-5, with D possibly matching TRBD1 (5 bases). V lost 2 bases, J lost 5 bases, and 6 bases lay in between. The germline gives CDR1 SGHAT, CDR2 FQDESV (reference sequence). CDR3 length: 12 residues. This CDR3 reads CASSLKGETQYF. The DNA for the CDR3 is TGTGCCAGCAGCTTAAAGGGGGAGACCCAGTACTTC.

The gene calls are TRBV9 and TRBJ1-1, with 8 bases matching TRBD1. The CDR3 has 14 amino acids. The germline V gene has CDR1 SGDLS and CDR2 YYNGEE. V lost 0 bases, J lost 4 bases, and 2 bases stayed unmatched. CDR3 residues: CASSVVQGGTEAFF. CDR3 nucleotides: TGTGCCAGCAGCGTAGTACAGGGGGGCACTGAAGCTTTCTTT.

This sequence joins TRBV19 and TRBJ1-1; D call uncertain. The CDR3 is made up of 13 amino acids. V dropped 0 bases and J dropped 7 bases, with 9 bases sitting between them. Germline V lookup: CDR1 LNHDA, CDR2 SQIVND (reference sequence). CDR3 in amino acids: CASSIDRSGEAFF. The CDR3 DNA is TGTGCCAGTAGTATAGACCGAAGCGGTGAAGCTTTCTTT.

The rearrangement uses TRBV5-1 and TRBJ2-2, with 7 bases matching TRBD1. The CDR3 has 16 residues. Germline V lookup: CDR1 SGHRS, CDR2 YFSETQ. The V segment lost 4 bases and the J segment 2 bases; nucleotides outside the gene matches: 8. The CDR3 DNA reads TGCGCCAGCAGCCTAGCCGGGACAGACAACACCGGGGAGCTGTTTTTT. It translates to CASSLAGTDNTGELFF.

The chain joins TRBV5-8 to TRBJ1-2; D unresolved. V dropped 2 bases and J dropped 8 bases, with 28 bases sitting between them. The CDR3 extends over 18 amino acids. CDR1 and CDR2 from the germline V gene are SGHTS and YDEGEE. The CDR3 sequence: CASSLGPSPVVGVRGYTF. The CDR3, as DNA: TGTGCCAGCAGCTTAGGCCCCAGTCCGGTCGTCGGGGTGAGGGGCTACACCTTC.

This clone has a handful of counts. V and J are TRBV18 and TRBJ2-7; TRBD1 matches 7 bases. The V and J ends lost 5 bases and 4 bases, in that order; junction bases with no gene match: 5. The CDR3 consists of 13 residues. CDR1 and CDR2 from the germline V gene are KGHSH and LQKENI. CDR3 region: CASSASQGYEQYF. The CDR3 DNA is TGTGCCAGCTCAGCCTCACAGGGGTACGAGCAGTACTTC.